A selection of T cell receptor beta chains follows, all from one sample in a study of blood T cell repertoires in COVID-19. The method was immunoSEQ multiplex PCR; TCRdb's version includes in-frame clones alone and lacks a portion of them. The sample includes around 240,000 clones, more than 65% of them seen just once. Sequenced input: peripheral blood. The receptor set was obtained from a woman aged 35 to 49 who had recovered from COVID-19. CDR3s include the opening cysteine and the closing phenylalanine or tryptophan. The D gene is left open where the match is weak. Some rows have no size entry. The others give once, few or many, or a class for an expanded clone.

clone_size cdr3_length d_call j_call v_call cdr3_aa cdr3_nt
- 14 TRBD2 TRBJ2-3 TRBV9 CASRAAGYTDTQYF TGTGCCAGCAGGGCAGCGGGGTACACAGATACGCAGTATTTT
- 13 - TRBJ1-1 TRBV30 CAWTGQLNTEAFF TGTGCCTGGACAGGACAGCTGAACACTGAAGCTTTCTTT
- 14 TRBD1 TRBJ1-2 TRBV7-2 CASSVTGDSGGYTF TGTGCCAGCAGCGTAACAGGGGACAGTGGTGGCTACACCTTC
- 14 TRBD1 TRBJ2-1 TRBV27 CASSPTTGGREQFF TGTGCCAGCAGTCCAACCACAGGGGGCAGGGAGCAGTTCTTC
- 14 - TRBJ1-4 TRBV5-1 CASNPGDQNEKLFF TGCGCCAGCAATCCGGGAGACCAAAATGAAAAACTGTTTTTT
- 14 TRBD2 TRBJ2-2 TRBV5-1 CASRSGGNTGELFF TGCGCCAGCAGGAGCGGGGGGAACACCGGGGAGCTGTTTTTT
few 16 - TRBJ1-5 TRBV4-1 CASSREGGRGNQPQHF TGCGCCAGCAGCCGGGAGGGTGGACGGGGCAATCAGCCCCAGCATTTT
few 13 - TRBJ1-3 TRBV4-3 CASSQVKGDTIYF TGCGCCAGCAGCCAAGTGAAAGGAGACACCATATATTTT
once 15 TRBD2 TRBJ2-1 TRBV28 CASSQASGGTNEQFF TGTGCCAGCAGCCAGGCGAGCGGGGGGACCAATGAGCAGTTCTTC
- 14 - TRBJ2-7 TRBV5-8 CASSLVGREGEQYF TGTGCCAGCAGCTTGGTTGGCAGGGAAGGCGAGCAGTACTTC
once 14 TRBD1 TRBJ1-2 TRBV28 CASRHRTGDYGYTF TGTGCCAGCAGACATAGGACAGGGGACTATGGCTACACCTTC
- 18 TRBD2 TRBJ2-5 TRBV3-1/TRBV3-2 CASSLSTGTSSQEETQYF TGTGCCAGCAGCCTTAGTACGGGGACTAGCAGTCAGGAAGAGACCCAGTACTTC
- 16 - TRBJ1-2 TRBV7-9 CASIKSGIGEGYGYTF TGTGCCAGCATCAAAAGCGGGATAGGGGAGGGCTATGGCTACACCTTC
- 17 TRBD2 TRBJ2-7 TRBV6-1 CASSATIAGGARNEQYF TGTGCCAGCAGTGCCACGATAGCGGGGGGGGCGAGGAACGAGCAGTACTTC
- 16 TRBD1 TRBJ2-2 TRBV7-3 CASSQIQGADTGELFF TGTGCCAGCAGTCAAATACAGGGGGCTGACACCGGGGAGCTGTTTTTT
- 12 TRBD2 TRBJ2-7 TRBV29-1 CSGLADSYEQYF TGCAGCGGACTAGCGGATTCCTACGAGCAGTACTTC
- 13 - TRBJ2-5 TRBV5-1 CASSFASGETQYF TGCGCCAGCAGCTTTGCCTCAGGAGAGACCCAGTACTTC
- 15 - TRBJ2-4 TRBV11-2 CASSAGGVPSGIQYF TGTGCCAGCAGCGCTGGCGGGGTCCCCTCGGGGATTCAGTACTTC
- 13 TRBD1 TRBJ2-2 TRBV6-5 CASDRGTTGELFF TGTGCCAGTGACAGGGGCACCACCGGGGAGCTGTTTTTT
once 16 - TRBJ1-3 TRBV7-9 CASSLAGGISGNTIYF TGTGCCAGCAGCTTAGCCGGCGGTATCTCTGGAAACACCATATATTTT
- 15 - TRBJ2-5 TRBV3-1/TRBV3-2 CASRAGGAGWETQYF TGTGCCAGCAGGGCCGGAGGGGCGGGGTGGGAGACCCAGTACTTC
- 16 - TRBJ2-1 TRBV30 CACSIGRGSSYNEQFF TGTGCCTGCTCCATCGGGCGAGGGAGCTCCTACAATGAGCAGTTCTTC
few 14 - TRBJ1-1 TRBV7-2 CASSRMRRDTEAFF TGTGCCAGCAGCCGGATGCGACGGGACACTGAAGCTTTCTTT
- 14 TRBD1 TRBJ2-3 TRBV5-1 CASSRQGARDTQYF TGCGCCAGCAGCCGACAGGGGGCTCGGGATACGCAGTATTTT
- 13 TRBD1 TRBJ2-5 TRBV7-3 CASREGGEETQYF TGTGCCAGCAGAGAAGGGGGCGAAGAGACCCAGTACTTC